This entry features one TCR beta chain sequence. The antigen remains undetermined. Germline CDR1 and CDR2: KGHSH and LQKENI. V was shortened by 2 bases and J by 6 bases, with 12 bases between the two germline ends. This CDR3 is 14 amino acids long. These data belong to a study of post-analysis software for immune sequencing data. Study-level findings and limits: Comparison of patients with controls showed a handful of TRBV segments more frequent in patients, TRBV5-6, TRBV5-1 and TRBV20-1 among them. There was significantly lower normalized Chao1 diversity in multiple sclerosis patients than in controls. The F measure placed samples prepared in the same batch into strongly shared clusters.

Unique-molecular-identifier-tagged TCR beta cDNA libraries were used. Between about 1 and 10 million T cells gave rise to some 450,000 cDNA molecules. In TCRdb, the PCR reads were re-called with MiXCR into one record per CDR3 protein. This sample has about 200,000 distinct CDR3 sequences, with approximately 28% found just once. V is TRBV18 and J is TRBJ2-3; D gene uncertain. Sequencing was done on a sample of blood. The sequence derives from a girl aged 2-17 years with multiple sclerosis. The CDR3 sequence is CASSPTASSDTQYF. The CDR3 DNA is TGTGCCAGCTCACCAACGGCCAGCTCCGATACGCAGTATTTT.